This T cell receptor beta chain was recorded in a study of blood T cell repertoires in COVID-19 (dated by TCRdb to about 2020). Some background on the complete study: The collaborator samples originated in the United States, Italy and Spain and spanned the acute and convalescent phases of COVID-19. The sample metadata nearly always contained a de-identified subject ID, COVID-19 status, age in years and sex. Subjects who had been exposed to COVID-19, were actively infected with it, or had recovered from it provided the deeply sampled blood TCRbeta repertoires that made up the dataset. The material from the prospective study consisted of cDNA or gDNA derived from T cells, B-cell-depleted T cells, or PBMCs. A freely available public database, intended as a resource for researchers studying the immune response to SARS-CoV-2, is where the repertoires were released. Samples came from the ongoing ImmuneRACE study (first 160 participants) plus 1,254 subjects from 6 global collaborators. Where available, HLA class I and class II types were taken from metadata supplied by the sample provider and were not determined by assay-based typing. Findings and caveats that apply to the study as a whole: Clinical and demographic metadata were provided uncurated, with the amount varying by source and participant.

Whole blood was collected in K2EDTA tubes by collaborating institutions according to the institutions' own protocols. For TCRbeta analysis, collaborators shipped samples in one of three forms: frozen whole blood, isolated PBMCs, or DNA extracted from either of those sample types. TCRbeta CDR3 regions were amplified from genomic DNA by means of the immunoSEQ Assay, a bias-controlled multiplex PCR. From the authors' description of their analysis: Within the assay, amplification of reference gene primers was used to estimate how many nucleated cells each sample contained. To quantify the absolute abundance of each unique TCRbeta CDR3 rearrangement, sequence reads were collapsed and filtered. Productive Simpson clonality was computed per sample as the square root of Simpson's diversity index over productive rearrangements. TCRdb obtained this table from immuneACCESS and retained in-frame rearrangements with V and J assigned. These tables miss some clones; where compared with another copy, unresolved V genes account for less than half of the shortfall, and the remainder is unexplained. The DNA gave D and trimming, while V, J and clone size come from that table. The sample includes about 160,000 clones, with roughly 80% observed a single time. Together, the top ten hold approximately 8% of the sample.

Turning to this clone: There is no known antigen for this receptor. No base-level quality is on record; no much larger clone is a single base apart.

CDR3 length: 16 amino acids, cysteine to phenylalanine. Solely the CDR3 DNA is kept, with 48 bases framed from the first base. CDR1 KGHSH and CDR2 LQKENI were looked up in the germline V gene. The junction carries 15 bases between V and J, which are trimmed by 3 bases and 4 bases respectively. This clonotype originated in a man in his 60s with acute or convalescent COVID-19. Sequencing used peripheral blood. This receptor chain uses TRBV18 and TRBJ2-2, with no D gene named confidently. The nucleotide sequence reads TGTGCCAGCTCACCTAGAGGCACTGTAGTCACCGGGGAGCTGTTTTTT. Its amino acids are CASSPRGTVVTGELFF.